The 26 T cell receptor beta chains reported below all come from one sample, sequenced in a study of blood T cell repertoires in COVID-19. Profiling relied on immunoSEQ multiplex PCR, and the TCRdb table lists in-frame clones only, not all of them. The table lists approximately 290,000 clones, 90% of them singletons. Sequencing was done on a sample of PBMCs or T cells enriched from blood (not recorded which). The receptors here all came from a woman aged 25-40 years who had recovered from COVID-19.

This chain connects TRBV28 to TRBJ2-5; unclear D gene. V lost 7 bases, J lost 4 bases, and 13 bases lay in between. The CDR3 length is 13 residues. Germline loops: CDR1 MDHEN, CDR2 SYDVKM. For the CDR3, the DNA is TGTGCCAGCATGACATCAAACAGAGAGACCCAGTACTTC. It is translated as CASMTSNRETQYF. Variable domain in full (rest from reference TRBV28 and TRBJ2-5): DVKVTQSSRYLVKRTGEKVFLECVQDMDHENMFWYRQDPGLGLRLIYFSYDVKMKEKGDIPEGYSVSREKKERFSLILESASTNQTSMYLCASMTSNRETQYFGPGTRLLVL.

The chain combines TRBV5-4 with TRBJ2-7; 11 bases agree with TRBD2. This CDR3 is built from 17 residues. Trimming removed 0 bases from V and 6 bases from J; junction bases left unmatched: 11. CDR1 is SGHNT, CDR2 YYREEE, per germline (reference sequence). The CDR3 coding sequence is TGTGCCAGCAGCTTGGCCCTTTCACTAGCGGGAGCAAGCGAGCAGTACTTC. It is translated as CASSLALSLAGASEQYF. The whole variable domain, filled in from reference TRBV5-4 and TRBJ2-7, reads ETGVTQSPTHLIKTRGQQVTLRCSSQSGHNTVSWYQQALGQGPQFIFQYYREEENGRGNFPPRFSGLQFPNYSSELNVNALELDDSALYLCASSLALSLAGASEQYFGPGTRLTVT.

The rearrangement uses TRBV7-9 and TRBJ2-5, with TRBD1 matching 8 bases. The J segment lost 3 bases and the V segment lost 8 bases, leaving 20 bases of the junction unmatched. From germline, CDR1 is SEHNR and CDR2 FQNEAQ (reference sequence). This CDR3 spans 18 amino acids. The CDR3 loop is CASYATGRQGANEETQYF. In DNA form, the CDR3 reads TGTGCCAGCTACGCTACCGGCAGGCAGGGGGCGAATGAAGAGACCCAGTACTTC.

The chain combines TRBV28 with TRBJ2-3; 10 bases fit TRBD2. CDR3 length: 15 amino acids. The V and J ends lost 5 bases and 6 bases, in that order; junction bases with no gene match: 8. Per germline, CDR1 MDHEN and CDR2 SYDVKM. This chain's CDR3 is CASSPSSSGRDTQYF. CDR3 sequence (DNA): TGTGCCAGCAGTCCCTCAAGTAGCGGGAGGGATACGCAGTATTTT.

The CDR3 DNA reads TGCGCCAGCAGCACCGGGACATTTGCAACTAATGAAAAACTGTTTTTT. Its protein product is CASSTGTFATNEKLFF. This chain uses TRBV5-1 with TRBJ1-4, with TRBD1 as a possible D gene (6 bases). With 4 bases removed from V and 0 bases from J, the gap between germline ends came to 13 bases. CDR1 SGHRS and CDR2 YFSETQ come from the germline V gene. CDR3 length equals 16 residues.

This chain links TRBV27 with TRBJ2-1; 8 nucleotides match TRBD2. The germline V gene encodes CDR1 MNHEY and CDR2 SMNVEV (reference sequence). J was trimmed by 2 bases and V by 1 base; bases with no gene match: 4. This CDR3 is built from 16 residues. DNA of the CDR3: TGTGCCAGCAGTTTATATAGCGGGAAAGCCTACAATGAGCAGTTCTTC. Amino acid sequence: CASSLYSGKAYNEQFF.

The chain links TRBV29-1 to TRBJ1-1, with D hard to call. Per germline, CDR1 SQVTM and CDR2 ANQGSEA. The V end was cut by 1 base, the J end by 2 bases, with 8 bases between. The CDR3 covers 13 residues. This CDR3 reads CSVEGTLNTEAFF. For the CDR3, the DNA is TGCAGCGTTGAAGGAACATTAAACACTGAAGCTTTCTTT.

In the case of this clone: Mismatch with germline at one junction end may stem from a read error. The J gene is TRBJ2-3, the V gene TRBV12-5, with 9 bases identical to TRBD2. Germline-derived CDR1 and CDR2 are LGHNT and FRNRAP. CDR3 size: 16 residues. CDR3 region: CASGLEGGLAPFLAVF. The CDR3 DNA follows: TGTGCTAGTGGTTTGGAGGGGGGACTAGCCCCTTTTCTGGCGGTTTTT.

This clone was observed a handful of times. This chain links TRBV9 with TRBJ1-3; 7 bases line up with TRBD1. Germline loops: CDR1 SGDLS, CDR2 YYNGEE. There are 16 residues in the CDR3. V dropped 3 bases and J dropped 5; count of bases not matched to a gene: 11. The CDR3 protein is CASSAEQWGQRNTIYF. The CDR3 region has the DNA TGTGCCAGCAGCGCTGAGCAGTGGGGACAGCGAAACACCATATATTTT.

This chain joins TRBV18 and TRBJ2-5; 8 bases match TRBD1. Germline V gene lookup returns CDR1 KGHSH and CDR2 LQKENI. With 2 bases clipped from V and 2 bases from J, the junction kept 7 bases outside the gene matches. The CDR3 is 16 amino acids. CDR3 sequence reads: CASSPTTGGGQETQYF. CDR3 bases: TGTGCCAGCTCACCAACAACAGGGGGTGGACAAGAGACCCAGTACTTC.

This clone was seen once. The chain links TRBV6-6 to TRBJ1-1; 10 positions agree with TRBD1. Germline loops: CDR1 MNHNY, CDR2 SVGAGI (reference sequence). The CDR3 has 15 amino acids. V lost 5 bases and J lost 3; bases outside the gene matches: 6. In nucleotides, the CDR3 is TGTGCCAGCAGTAGACAGGGGGCGACGGACACTGAAGCTTTCTTT. The encoded protein is CASSRQGATDTEAFF.

The J gene is TRBJ1-6, the V gene TRBV19, with D possibly matching TRBD1 (5 bases). In germline, CDR1 is LNHDA, CDR2 SQIVND (reference sequence). V gave up 5 bases and J gave up 5 bases, with 10 bases separating them. The CDR3 contains 14 residues. CDR3 coding DNA: TGTGCCAGTAGTCCCGGACAAAATAATTCACCCCTCCACTTT. This gives the protein CASSPGQNNSPLHF. Full variable domain (remainder filled in from reference TRBV19 and TRBJ1-6): DGGITQSPKYLFRKEGQNVTLSCEQNLNHDAMYWYRQDPGQGLRLIYYSQIVNDFQKGDIAEGYSVSREKKESFPLTVTSAQKNPTAFYLCASSPGQNNSPLHFGNGTRLTVT.

The chain's CDR3 is CASSPGLAGSYEQYF. CDR3 nucleotides: TGTGCCAGTAGTCCGGGACTAGCGGGATCCTACGAGCAGTACTTC. The V gene is TRBV19, the J gene TRBJ2-7, with 13 bases fitting TRBD2. The CDR3 totals 15 residues. J lost 1 base, V lost 5 bases, and 2 bases had no gene match. The germline V gene encodes CDR1 LNHDA and CDR2 SQIVND (reference sequence).

The rearrangement uses TRBV5-1 and TRBJ2-5; 9 bases map to TRBD2. This CDR3 comprises 17 residues. V was pared by 3 bases and J by 3 bases, with 12 bases of the junction left unmatched. Germline V gene lookup returns CDR1 SGHRS and CDR2 YFSETQ. In DNA form, the CDR3 reads TGCGCCAGCAGCTCAGAGGGCGGGAGGGTTGGTAAAGAGACCCAGTACTTC. It codes for CASSSEGGRVGKETQYF.

The chain carries TRBV6-5 and TRBJ2-7; 9 positions match TRBD1. Germline CDR1 and CDR2: MNHEY and SVGAGI. Unmatched junction bases numbered 4, after V lost 5 bases and J lost 2 bases. The CDR3 runs 14 residues. In DNA, the CDR3 is TGTGCCAGCAGTAGACAGGGGGGAGCCTACGAGCAGTACTTC. Protein: CASSRQGGAYEQYF.

This chain joins TRBV7-3 and TRBJ1-1; D possibly corresponds to TRBD1 (5 bases). This CDR3 comprises 13 residues. CDR1 and CDR2 from the germline V gene are SGHTA and FQGTGA. Trimming removed 5 bases from V and 4 bases from J, with 11 bases in between. The DNA for the CDR3 is TGTGCCAGCAGCCAGGGTATGGGCACTGAAGCTTTCTTT. Protein sequence: CASSQGMGTEAFF.

The chain employs TRBV5-1 and TRBJ2-7; weak D call: TRBD2 (6 bases). Trimming pared 0 bases from V and 2 bases from J, leaving 12 bases between. This CDR3 is 15 amino acids long. Germline lookup yields CDR1 SGHRS and CDR2 YFSETQ. This chain's CDR3 is CASSLDSGRAYEQYF. For the CDR3, the DNA is TGCGCCAGCAGCTTGGACAGCGGGCGCGCCTACGAGCAGTACTTC.

The chain is built from TRBV5-6 and TRBJ1-4; D ambiguous. The germline V gene encodes CDR1 SGHDT and CDR2 YYEEEE. Trimming shortened V by 2 bases and J by 7 bases, and 12 bases separated the two germline ends. The CDR3 contains 14 residues. CDR3: CASSFPGPAEKLFF. In DNA form, the CDR3 reads TGTGCCAGCAGCTTCCCGGGTCCCGCTGAAAAACTGTTTTTT.

This chain connects TRBV7-9 to TRBJ1-1; tentative D call: TRBD1 (6 bases). Trimming removed 5 bases from V and 4 bases from J, with 17 bases in between. The germline V gene has CDR1 SEHNR and CDR2 FQNEAQ (reference sequence). The CDR3 runs 15 residues. The CDR3 DNA follows: TGTGCCAGCAGCAACCTCGGGGGGCTAGGCACTGAAGCTTTCTTT. This sequence encodes CASSNLGGLGTEAFF.

The chain has TRBV27 and TRBJ2-1, with 9 bases lining up with TRBD2. The germline gives CDR1 MNHEY, CDR2 SMNVEV (reference sequence). V was clipped by 5 bases and J by 3 bases; unmatched bases: 8. This CDR3 has 16 residues. CDR3 residues: CASSPLAGDVYNEQFF. The CDR3 DNA is TGTGCCAGCAGTCCCTTAGCGGGAGATGTCTACAATGAGCAGTTCTTC.

The V call is TRBV19, the J call TRBJ2-5, with D tentatively TRBD1 (6 bases). Germline CDR1 LNHDA, CDR2 SQIVND (reference sequence). This CDR3 spans 14 amino acids. Trimming stripped 1 base from V and 3 bases from J, with 9 bases between. Here the CDR3 DNA reads TGTGCCAGTAGTATAGGGGGACAAAAAGAGACCCAGTACTTC. Encoded protein: CASSIGGQKETQYF.

For this clone: This CDR3 is also generated by other DNA sequences in the sample. The chain links TRBV30 to TRBJ2-7; 7 bases are shared with TRBD1. Germline V gene lookup returns CDR1 GTSNPN and CDR2 SVGIG (reference sequence). This CDR3 has 12 amino acids. Germline trimming cut 1 base from V and 4 bases from J; bases unmatched to any gene: 1. CDR3 bases: TGTGCCTGGAGTGGACAGGGTTACGAGCAGTACTTC. This encodes CAWSGQGYEQYF.

V gene TRBV28 combines with J gene TRBJ1-1, with D hard to call. Deletions cut 6 bases from V and 11 bases from J, with 19 bases between. The CDR3 is made up of 13 amino acids. The V gene's germline CDR1 is MDHEN and CDR2 SYDVKM. The CDR3: CASSSGYRHVAFF. The DNA for the CDR3 is TGTGCCAGCAGCTCAGGATACCGCCATGTGGCTTTCTTT.

The gene calls are TRBV7-3 and TRBJ2-6, with D unresolved. The CDR3 has 15 residues. Trimming took off 2 bases at V and 0 bases at J, with 5 bases between the two ends. CDR1 is SGHTA, CDR2 FQGTGA, per germline. The CDR3 coding sequence is TGTGCCAGCAGCTTATCCGGCTCTGGGGCCAACGTCCTGACTTTC. This translates into CASSLSGSGANVLTF. Looking up the rest from reference TRBV7-3 and TRBJ2-6 gives the full variable domain: GAGVSQTPSNKVTEKGKYVELRCDPISGHTALYWYRQSLGQGPEFLIYFQGTGAADDSGLPNDRFFAVRPEGSVSTLKIQRTERGDSAVYLCASSLSGSGANVLTFGAGSRLTVL.

This chain uses TRBV5-1 with TRBJ1-6, with D perhaps TRBD1 (6 bases). V was shortened by 5 bases and J by 7 bases, with 16 bases between the two germline ends. This CDR3 contains 15 residues. Germline loops: CDR1 SGHRS, CDR2 YFSETQ. CDR3 nucleotide sequence: TGCGCCAGCAGTCCGGACGGAAGGGGGAATTCACCCCTCCACTTT. It encodes CASSPDGRGNSPLHF.

The chain carries TRBV28 and TRBJ2-7, with 8 bases matching TRBD1. CDR1 is MDHEN and CDR2 is SYDVKM in the germline V gene. Trimming cost V 4 bases and J 4 bases; bases outside gene matches: 9. The CDR3 has 15 residues. The CDR3 DNA reads as TGTGCCAGCAGTTCGGACAGGGAGTTCTCGTACGAGCAGTACTTC. Protein: CASSSDREFSYEQYF.